This T cell receptor (beta chain) was found in a study of blood T cells in healthy people across ages. A second 7 to 11 cycle PCR used barcoded and J-beta primers. TCRdb reprocessed the 5' RACE reads with MiXCR, giving one entry per CDR3 protein. Of 1,500,000 or so distinct CDR3 sequences listed, roughly 60% were seen once; the top ten hold over 5%. Deletions cut 1 base from V and 5 bases from J, with 14 bases between. Germline CDR1 reads SNHLY; CDR2 reads FYNNEI. The CDR3 extends over 15 amino acids. The chain combines TRBV2 with TRBJ2-5; D is unclear. The sequence came from a man aged 18 to 30 in good health. Input material: blood. CDR3 protein: CASSEGPALGETQYF. The CDR3 coding sequence is TGTGCCAGCAGTGAAGGTCCGGCTCTTGGGGAGACCCAGTACTTC.